This T cell receptor beta chain originates from a study of blood T cell repertoires in COVID-19. Study-wide background: PBMCs, B-cell-depleted T cells, or T cells provided the cDNA or gDNA that made up the material.

During active infection, Seattle patients enrolled and were then monitored through disease. Source study methods: Scientists estimated how many nucleated cells there were by amplifying reference gene primers. Sequencing was performed with immunoSEQ multiplex PCR; in TCRdb, only in-frame clones are kept and a portion is missing. For V, J and clone size, that table is used; D and trimming come from the DNA. The sample holds 90,000 to 100,000 clones; about 83% are singletons and the top ten take around 16%. This CDR3 is 15 amino acids long. Germline CDR1 reads MDHEN; CDR2 reads SYDVKM. The V and J ends lost 3 bases and 5 bases respectively, with 13 bases between them.

V and J are TRBV28 and TRBJ1-4, with D possibly TRBD1 on 6 matching bases. Sequencing used peripheral blood. The source of this sequence is a woman aged 55-69 years with COVID-19, enrolled during active disease. The chain's CDR3 is CASSFPTGPNEKLFF. CDR3 DNA sequence: TGTGCCAGCAGTTTTCCGACAGGACCGAATGAAAAACTGTTTTTT.